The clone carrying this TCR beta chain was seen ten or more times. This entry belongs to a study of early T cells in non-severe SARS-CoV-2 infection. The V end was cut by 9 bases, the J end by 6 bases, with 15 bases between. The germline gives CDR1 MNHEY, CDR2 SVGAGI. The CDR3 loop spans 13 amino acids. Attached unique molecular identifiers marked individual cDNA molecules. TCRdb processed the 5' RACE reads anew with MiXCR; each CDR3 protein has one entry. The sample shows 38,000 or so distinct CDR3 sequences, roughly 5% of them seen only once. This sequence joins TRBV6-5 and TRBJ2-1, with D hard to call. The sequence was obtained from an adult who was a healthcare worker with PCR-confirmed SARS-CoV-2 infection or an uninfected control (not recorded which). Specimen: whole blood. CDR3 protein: CASKSPKSNEQFF. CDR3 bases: TGTGCCAGTAAGAGTCCTAAAAGCAATGAGCAGTTCTTC.